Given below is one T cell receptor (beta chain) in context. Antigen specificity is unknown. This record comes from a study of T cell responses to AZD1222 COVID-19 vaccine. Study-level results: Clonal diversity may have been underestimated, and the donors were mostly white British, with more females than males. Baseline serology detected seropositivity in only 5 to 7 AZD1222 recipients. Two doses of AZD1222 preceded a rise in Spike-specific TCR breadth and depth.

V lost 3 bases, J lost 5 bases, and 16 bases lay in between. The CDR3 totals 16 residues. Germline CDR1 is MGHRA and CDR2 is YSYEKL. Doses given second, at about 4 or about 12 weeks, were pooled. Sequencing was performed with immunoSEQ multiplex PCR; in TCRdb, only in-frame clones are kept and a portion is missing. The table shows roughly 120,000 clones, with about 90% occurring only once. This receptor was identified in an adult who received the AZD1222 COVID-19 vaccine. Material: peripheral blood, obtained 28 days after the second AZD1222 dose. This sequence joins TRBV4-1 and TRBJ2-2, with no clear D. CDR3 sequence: CASSQIDLVVTGELFF. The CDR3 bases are TGCGCCAGCAGCCAGATTGATCTGGTGGTGACCGGGGAGCTGTTTTTT.